Listed here are 11 T cell receptor beta chains from one sample, sequenced in a study of cytomegalovirus exposure and HLA in healthy donors. Researchers ran the PCR with 60 Vbeta and 13 Jbeta primers. Clones were sequenced by immunoSEQ multiplex PCR, and TCRdb holds only the in-frame ones, with some missing. The sample totals roughly 80,000 clones; its top ten clones hold around 1.1%. Material: PBMCs. The receptors derive from a woman in her twenties or thirties in good health and CMV-seronegative.

V usage is TRBV6-5 and J usage is TRBJ2-5; 9 bases fit TRBD2. Germline V gives CDR1 MNHEY, CDR2 SVGAGI. V dropped 7 bases and J dropped 4; count of bases not matched to a gene: 7. The CDR3 sequence is 14 residues long. CDR3 region: CASKTSGTTETQYF. CDR3 DNA sequence: TGTGCCAGCAAGACTAGCGGCACGACAGAGACCCAGTACTTC.

To note about this clone: At one of its ends the junction is not consistent with the germline gene, which may arise from a read error. The chain employs TRBV29-1 and TRBJ2-5; the match to TRBD2 covers 11 bases. The germline CDR1 and CDR2 sequences are SQVTM and ANQGSEA. The CDR3 is 15 residues long. CDR3 residues: CSVAGRTSGWENQYF. DNA for the CDR3: TGCAGCGTTGCCGGGCGGACTAGCGGGTGGGAGAACCAGTACTTC.

The chain links TRBV6-5 to TRBJ1-1, with 7 bases fitting TRBD1. Germline V gene lookup returns CDR1 MNHEY and CDR2 SVGAGI. The V gene end was trimmed by 6 bases and the J gene end by 6 bases; junction bases not matched to a gene: 13. There are 15 residues in the CDR3. CDR3 residues: CASRRPGQSNSEAFF. As DNA, the CDR3 is TGTGCCAGCAGACGGCCGGGACAGAGCAACTCTGAAGCTTTCTTT.

The CDR3 DNA follows: TGTGCCAGCAGTTGGGGGGGGCAGAGCAATCAGCCCCAGCATTTT. Its translation is CASSWGGQSNQPQHF. The chain is built from TRBV6-6 and TRBJ1-5, with D possibly being TRBD1 (6 bases). The CDR3 extends over 15 amino acids. The germline V gene encodes CDR1 MNHNY and CDR2 SVGAGI (reference sequence). The ends were cut back, 4 bases at V and 1 base at J, with 11 bases in the middle.

The chain combines TRBV5-1 with TRBJ1-1, with 9 bases matching TRBD1. CDR1 and CDR2 (germline): SGHRS, YFSETQ. Trimming took 1 base from V and 1 from J; bases not matched to a gene: 11. This CDR3 contains 18 residues. The CDR3 loop is CASSLTPGQGIQNTEAFF. CDR3 DNA: TGCGCCAGCAGCTTGACCCCGGGACAGGGAATTCAGAACACTGAAGCTTTCTTT.

The chain links TRBV4-1 to TRBJ2-1; unclear D gene. The length of the CDR3 is 15 residues. Germline CDR1 reads MGHRA; CDR2 reads YSYEKL. V shed 0 bases and J shed 10 bases, with 16 bases lying between them. In DNA, the CDR3 is TGCGCCAGCAGCCAAGAGGTAACAGCTTTTAAGGAGCAGTTCTTC. It yields the protein CASSQEVTAFKEQFF.

The gene calls are TRBV10-2 and TRBJ1-6; TRBD1 is a possible D gene (5 bases). Germline CDR1 WSHSY, CDR2 SAAADI. V shed 2 bases and J shed 0 bases, with 8 bases lying between them. The CDR3 sequence is 16 residues long. CDR3 DNA sequence: TGCGCCAGCAGTGAGGAACAGGACTCCTATAATTCACCCCTCCACTTT. It translates to CASSEEQDSYNSPLHF.

Written as DNA, the CDR3 is TGTGCCAGCAGGAGGACAGACTCTGGAAACACCATATATTTT. It specifies CASRRTDSGNTIYF. The genes are TRBV6-1 and TRBJ1-3; weak D call: TRBD1 (6 bases). CDR1 is MNHNS and CDR2 is SASEGT in the germline V gene. The CDR3 spans 14 residues. Trimming stripped 6 bases from V and 0 bases from J, with 9 bases between.

This chain connects TRBV27 to TRBJ2-2, with D perhaps TRBD1 (6 bases). Looked up from germline, CDR1 is MNHEY and CDR2 is SMNVEV (reference sequence). The CDR3 extends over 15 amino acids. The V end lost 8 bases, the J end lost 4 bases, and 17 bases lay between the germline ends. In DNA, the CDR3 is TGTGCCAGCCACCGATCCGGGACAACCACCGGGGAGCTGTTTTTT. The encoded protein is CASHRSGTTTGELFF.

The chain is built from TRBV5-1 and TRBJ1-1; maybe TRBD1 (6 bases). The V gene's germline CDR1 is SGHRS and CDR2 YFSETQ. The CDR3 has 14 amino acids. Deletions cut 4 bases from V and 1 base from J, with 11 bases between. The DNA of the CDR3 is TGCGCCAGCAGCCCCCGGACAGCGAACACTGAAGCTTTCTTT. This gives the protein CASSPRTANTEAFF.

In regard to this clone: Relative to the germline gene, one junction end is altered; a read error may explain this. The chain links TRBV4-1 to TRBJ2-3, with D maybe TRBD1 (5 bases). This CDR3 region has 17 residues. Germline V gene sequence: CDR1 MGHRA, CDR2 YSYEKL. CDR3 DNA sequence: TGCGCCAGCAGCCAAGATGGGGCTAGTGGGAATGGGGATAAGCAGTATTTT. As protein: CASSQDGASGNGDKQYF.